The rows below give T cell receptor beta chains drawn from one sample of a study of blood T cell repertoires in COVID-19. Sequencing used immunoSEQ multiplex PCR; TCRdb keeps in-frame clones, though not all of them. This sample carries 350,000 to 450,000 clones, 70% to 90% of them seen once, and the ten largest clones take roughly 1.4%. Sequencing was done on a sample of PBMCs or T cells enriched from blood (not recorded which). The receptors stem from a woman aged 18-29 years who had been exposed to COVID-19. Both conserved end residues are part of each CDR3. The order of the fields is D gene, clone size, V gene, J gene, CDR3 DNA, CDR3 protein. D genes are given only for firm matches. Expanded clones are given a class, and other clones once, few, many or no size at all.

>NA|NA|TRBV4-1|TRBJ2-7
TGCGCCAGCAGCCAAGATACGCAGGGGTGGGAGCAGTACTTC
CASSQDTQGWEQYF
>NA|NA|TRBV11-2|TRBJ2-2
TGTGCCAGCAGCTACCACAACGCCGGGGAGCTGTTTTTT
CASSYHNAGELFF
>NA|NA|TRBV14|TRBJ2-1
TGTGCCAGCAGCCCTCCCGGGCTACAGGGATTAGGTTCCTACAATGAGCAGTTCTTC
CASSPPGLQGLGSYNEQFF
>NA|NA|TRBV27|TRBJ2-6
TGTGCCAGCAGTTTACTATTCAGGGCTGGGGCCAACGTCCTGACTTTC
CASSLLFRAGANVLTF
>NA|NA|TRBV28|TRBJ2-7
TGTGCCAGCAATTCGGTCCGAGGGCCTCTCGAGCAGTACTTC
CASNSVRGPLEQYF
>TRBD2|NA|TRBV5-1|TRBJ2-5
TGCGCCAGCAGCTTGGCCCTCATAGCGGGGGACCCGGAGACCCAGTACTTC
CASSLALIAGDPETQYF
>TRBD1|NA|TRBV4-1|TRBJ2-7
TGCGCCAGCAGCCAAGAGCCGGGACAGGGAGCCTACGAGCAGTACTTC
CASSQEPGQGAYEQYF
>NA|NA|TRBV5-6|TRBJ1-6
TGTGCCAGCAGCTTTACACCTCCCCGAGGTTCACCCCTCCACTTT
CASSFTPPRGSPLHF
>TRBD1|NA|TRBV7-2|TRBJ1-6
TGTGCCAGCAGCACCCGGACAGGGGGAAGTTCACCCCTCCACTTT
CASSTRTGGSSPLHF
>NA|NA|TRBV6-5|TRBJ1-1
TGTGCCAGCAGTAGCGGACTGATGGTCACTGAAGCTTTCTTT
CASSSGLMVTEAFF
>NA|NA|TRBV11-1|TRBJ1-2
TGTGCCAGCAGCTTAAATACAGACTATGGCTACACCTTC
CASSLNTDYGYTF
>TRBD2|NA|TRBV27|TRBJ2-1
TGTGCCAGCAGTCTAAACAGCGGGGGGGTTCGATACAATGAGCAGTTCTTC
CASSLNSGGVRYNEQFF
>TRBD2|NA|TRBV9|TRBJ2-5
TGTGCCAGCAGCGTAGATTGGGGGACTAGTCCGACCCAGTACTTC
CASSVDWGTSPTQYF
>TRBD1|few|TRBV28|TRBJ1-5
TGTGCCAGCAGTTTATGGCAGGGGGCGCTTGGCAATCAGCCCCAGCATTTT
CASSLWQGALGNQPQHF
>NA|NA|TRBV7-8|TRBJ2-7
TGTGCCAGCAGCTTAACTGGCCCGAGGGCCTACGAGCAGTACTTC
CASSLTGPRAYEQYF
>TRBD1|NA|TRBV27|TRBJ2-7
TGTGCCAGCAGTTCCGGGACAGTCCCTTACGAGCAGTACTTC
CASSSGTVPYEQYF
>NA|NA|TRBV7-2|TRBJ2-3
TGTGCCAGCAGCAAAGGATCTAGCTGGAGCACAGATACGCAGTATTTT
CASSKGSSWSTDTQYF
>TRBD1|NA|TRBV7-9|TRBJ2-1
TGTGCCAGCAGCTCCTCCGGGACAGACTCCTACAATGGGCAGTTCTTC
CASSSSGTDSYNGQFF